This is a list of T cell receptor beta chains from one sample in a study of T cell repertoires in cytomegalovirus infection. In TCRdb, the reads were re-called with MiXCR into one record per CDR3 protein. In the table there are some 920,000 distinct CDR3 sequences, under 40% of which are singletons. Which antigens these TCRs recognize remains unknown. The sequences come from cultured CD8+ T cells from PBMCs, collected from culture after CMV antigen stimulation. The receptors originated from a human donor in good health (CMV status not recorded). Some clones in this sample may be carry-over from other donors' samples. The CDR3 runs from the conserved cysteine through the conserved F or W. The D gene is left open where the match is weak. Clone size is given for some rows only: seen once, a few or many times, or a class if the clone is expanded.

d_gene	j_gene	abundance	v_gene	len	CDR3nt	CDR3aa
TRBD2	TRBJ2-1	few	TRBV19	14	TGTGCCAGTATAGGGACTAGCGGGGACAATGAGCAGTTCTTC	CASIGTSGDNEQFF
TRBD1	TRBJ2-2	once	TRBV7-9	20	TGTGCCAGCAGCCCCCGGGGGGCGGGACAGGGATTTGAGAACACCGGGGAGCTGTTTTTT	CASSPRGAGQGFENTGELFF
-	TRBJ1-2	-	TRBV19	11	TGTGCCAGTTTGTCTGAATATGGCTACACCTTC	CASLSEYGYTF
TRBD2	TRBJ2-1	few	TRBV6-1	15	TGTGCCAGCAGTGCAACTAGCGCCGGCTACAATGAGCAGTTCTTC	CASSATSAGYNEQFF
-	TRBJ2-2	-	TRBV5-1	14	TGCGCCAGCAGTTTGTCGGTGGGCACCGGGGAGCTGTTTTTT	CASSLSVGTGELFF
-	TRBJ2-7	-	TRBV5-1	14	TGCGCCAGCAGCTTCCGGGGGCCTACCTACGAGCAGTACTTC	CASSFRGPTYEQYF
-	TRBJ1-6	-	TRBV7-6	15	TGTGCCAGCAGCTTACCGGGAACGCCGGGGTCACCCCTCCACTTT	CASSLPGTPGSPLHF
TRBD1	TRBJ2-2	few	TRBV4-1	19	TGCGCCAGCAGCCAAGAGCCCCCATGGACAGGGGCGGTCACCGGGGAGCTGTTTTTT	CASSQEPPWTGAVTGELFF
-	TRBJ1-2	-	TRBV10-3	13	TGTGACATCCCAGAGAAGGTTGAGGGTGGCTACACCTTC	CDIPEKVEGGYTF
TRBD2	TRBJ2-3	-	TRBV19	16	TGTGCCAGTAGGGAGCGAAGCGGGGGGTATGCAGATACGCAGTATTTT	CASRERSGGYADTQYF
-	TRBJ2-3	-	TRBV7-2	17	TGTACCAGCAGCTATAAAGACAGGTTAAAAATAGGGGATACGCAGTATTTT	CTSSYKDRLKIGDTQYF
-	TRBJ1-3	-	TRBV7-6	13	TGTGCCAGCAGCCCCCCCGCGGGAAACACCATATATTTT	CASSPPAGNTIYF
-	TRBJ2-1	-	TRBV6-2/TRBV6-3	11	TGTGCCAGCCGGGTCGGAAAGGAGGAGTTCTTC	CASRVGKEEFF
-	TRBJ2-2	many	TRBV7-8	13	TGTGCCAGCAGTCCCCGGAGCACCGGGGAGCTGTTTTTT	CASSPRSTGELFF
-	TRBJ1-1	many	TRBV7-2	14	TGTGCCAGCAGCTTAGGGTTGGCGAACACTGAAGCTTTCTTT	CASSLGLANTEAFF
-	TRBJ1-6	many	TRBV12-3/TRBV12-4	13	TGTGCCAGCGGCGGACGGTATAATTCACCCCTCCACTTT	CASGGRYNSPLHF
-	TRBJ1-5	-	TRBV12-5	17	TGTGTTAGTGCCCCCTCACAGGGAACATATAGCAATCAGCCCCAGCATTTT	CVSAPSQGTYSNQPQHF
-	TRBJ2-1	few	TRBV12-3/TRBV12-4	13	TGTGCTAGCAGCCCGGGGCCAGCCAATGAGCAGTTCTTC	CASSPGPANEQFF
-	TRBJ1-1	few	TRBV4-1	13	TGCGCCAGCAGCCATTATATGAACACTGAAGCTTTCTTT	CASSHYMNTEAFF
-	TRBJ2-6	-	TRBV4-1	22	TGCGCCAGCAGCCAAGGACCGTTGCGGGACACCATCCTGAGCTCTGGGGCCAACGTCCTGACTTTC	CASSQGPLRDTILSSGANVLTF
-	TRBJ2-2	-	TRBV27	11	TGTGCCGGAGGTCGCGCCGGGGAGCTGTTTTTT	CAGGRAGELFF
-	TRBJ2-3	-	TRBV28	17	TGTGCCAGCAGTTTCCCCGACAGAATTTTAAGCACAGATACGCAGTATTTT	CASSFPDRILSTDTQYF
TRBD1	TRBJ1-2	-	TRBV20-1	15	TGCAGTGCTAGGGACAGGGTGTTTTTGGACTATGGCTACACCTTC	CSARDRVFLDYGYTF
-	TRBJ1-1	few	TRBV7-9	13	TGTGCCAGCAGATCGTCGGAGAACACTGAAGCTTTCTTT	CASRSSENTEAFF